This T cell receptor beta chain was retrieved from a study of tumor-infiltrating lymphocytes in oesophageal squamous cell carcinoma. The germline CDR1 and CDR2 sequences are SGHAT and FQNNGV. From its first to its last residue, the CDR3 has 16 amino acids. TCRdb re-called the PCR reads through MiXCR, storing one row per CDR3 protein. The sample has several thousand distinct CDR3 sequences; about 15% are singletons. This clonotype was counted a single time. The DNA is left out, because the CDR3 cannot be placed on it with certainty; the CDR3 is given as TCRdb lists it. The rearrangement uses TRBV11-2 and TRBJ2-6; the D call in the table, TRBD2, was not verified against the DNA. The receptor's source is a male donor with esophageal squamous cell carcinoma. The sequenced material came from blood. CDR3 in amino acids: CASRSSGGVGDPVLRF.